What follows are 29 T cell receptor beta chains derived from one specimen sequenced in a study of cytomegalovirus exposure and HLA in healthy donors. PCR used 60 Vbeta primers and 13 Jbeta primers. The protocol was immunoSEQ multiplex PCR, while the TCRdb copy is restricted to in-frame clones and leaves out a portion. The sample holds 70,000 to 100,000 clones, roughly two thirds seen once. Sequences were obtained from PBMCs. The receptors originated from a woman between 50 and 59 years old in good health and CMV-seropositive.

The chain links TRBV10-2 to TRBJ2-2; D might be TRBD2 (5 bases). Trimming took off 6 bases at V and 5 bases at J, with 19 bases between the two ends. CDR1 WSHSY and CDR2 SAAADI come from the germline V gene. The CDR3 runs 16 residues. The CDR3 coding sequence is TGCGCCAGCAGGGGAGAAAATCACTGGGAAACCGGGGAGCTGTTTTTT. As protein: CASRGENHWETGELFF.

This chain joins TRBV27 and TRBJ2-1; 7 nucleotides align to TRBD2. The CDR3 is 13 amino acids. V lost 3 bases and J lost 8; bases outside the gene matches: 4. Looked up from germline, CDR1 is MNHEY and CDR2 is SMNVEV (reference sequence). The CDR3 nucleotides read TGTGCCAGCAGTTTTGAGCGGGGACATGAGCAGTTCTTC. Encoded protein: CASSFERGHEQFF.

This chain connects TRBV6-6 to TRBJ2-7, with 8 nucleotides matching TRBD1. Germline CDR1 and CDR2: MNHNY and SVGAGI (reference sequence). CDR3 length: 14 residues. Germline trimming cut 2 bases from V and 5 bases from J; bases unmatched to any gene: 5. CDR3 loop: CASSYVGQGNEQYV. The CDR3 bases are TGTGCCAGCAGTTACGTCGGACAGGGTAACGAGCAGTACGTC.

V usage is TRBV27 and J usage is TRBJ1-5, with TRBD1 as a possible D gene (5 bases). The germline V gene has CDR1 MNHEY and CDR2 SMNVEV (reference sequence). There are 14 residues in the CDR3. V shed 4 bases and J shed 7 bases, with 14 bases lying between them. The CDR3 loop reads CASSSKAGLQPQHF. CDR3 bases: TGTGCCAGCAGTTCGAAGGCAGGGTTACAGCCCCAGCATTTT.

This chain uses TRBV9 with TRBJ1-6; D possibly corresponds to TRBD1 (6 bases). Per the germline V gene, CDR1 is SGDLS and CDR2 is YYNGEE. The CDR3 is 17 residues long. V was cut by 0 bases and J by 7 bases, with 17 bases left in between. The CDR3 reads CASSVETGWKENSPLHF. The CDR3 nucleotides are TGTGCCAGCAGCGTAGAAACAGGGTGGAAAGAGAATTCACCCCTCCACTTT.

To note about this clone: One junction end disagrees with the germline gene, perhaps due to a read error. Here the CDR3 reads CSSSLASALDNVYEQYF. The CDR3 DNA reads TGTTCCAGCAGCTTAGCGTCGGCTTTAGACAATGTCTACGAGCAGTACTTC. The gene calls are TRBV7-9 and TRBJ2-7; possibly TRBD2 for D (5 bases). Per germline, CDR1 SEHNR and CDR2 FQNEAQ (reference sequence). The CDR3 runs 17 residues.

This chain uses TRBV7-2 with TRBJ2-1; D ambiguous. The germline V and J ends were trimmed by 5 bases and 8 bases, with 19 bases remaining between them. The CDR3 loop spans 15 amino acids. Germline V gene sequence: CDR1 SGHTA, CDR2 FQGNSA. As DNA, the CDR3 is TGTGCCAGCAGCCCTAACGCGATAGCCGGGTATGAGCAGTTCTTC. Protein: CASSPNAIAGYEQFF.

In its sample, this clone was seen a few times. J is TRBJ1-6 and V is TRBV28; 7 bases agree with TRBD1. Germline values: CDR1 MDHEN, CDR2 SYDVKM. The CDR3 spans 13 residues. The junction had 3 bases not matched to a gene; V was cut back by 8 bases and J by 5 bases. Written as DNA, the CDR3 is TGTGCCAGCCAGGGGGATCATAATTCACCCCTCCACTTT. Translation: CASQGDHNSPLHF.

This clone was picked up a small number of times. The rearrangement joins TRBV9 to TRBJ2-5; tentative D call: TRBD1 (5 bases). The CDR3 loop spans 13 amino acids. V lost 0 bases and J lost 5, with 8 bases in between. CDR1 and CDR2 (germline): SGDLS, YYNGEE. CDR3 loop: CASSVGGKETQYF. CDR3 nucleotides: TGTGCCAGCAGCGTAGGGGGCAAGGAGACCCAGTACTTC.

The gene calls are TRBV6-1 and TRBJ2-5; no clear D gene. Germline CDR1 reads MNHNS; CDR2 reads SASEGT. This CDR3 is 12 amino acids long. The V and J ends lost 8 bases and 5 bases respectively, with 12 bases between them. CDR3 residues: CASGQNRETQYF. CDR3 DNA: TGTGCCAGCGGGCAAAATAGGGAGACCCAGTACTTC.

V and J are TRBV5-6 and TRBJ2-1, with 8 bases that match TRBD2. Germline trimming cut 3 bases from V and 6 bases from J; bases unmatched to any gene: 5. Germline V lookup: CDR1 SGHDT, CDR2 YYEEEE. The CDR3 has 14 amino acids. CDR3 sequence: CASSSRGGRNEQFF. The CDR3 DNA is TGTGCCAGCAGCTCTCGGGGGGGTCGCAATGAGCAGTTCTTC.

This clone was counted only a few times. The gene calls are TRBV6-1 and TRBJ1-2; 7 bases line up with TRBD1. CDR3 size: 12 residues. Germline values: CDR1 MNHNS, CDR2 SASEGT. V was clipped by 4 bases and J by 7 bases; unmatched bases: 3. This CDR3 is CASSATGTGYTF. In DNA, the CDR3 is TGTGCCAGCAGTGCGACAGGGACTGGCTACACCTTC.

J is TRBJ2-7 and V is TRBV2, with D possibly TRBD2 on 5 matching bases. Germline values: CDR1 SNHLY, CDR2 FYNNEI. V was cut by 7 bases and J by 0 bases, with 13 bases left in between. This CDR3 has 14 residues. This chain's CDR3 is CASKAQDFSYEQYF. CDR3 coding DNA: TGTGCCAGCAAGGCGCAGGACTTCTCCTACGAGCAGTACTTC. The full variable domain, with the rest looked up from reference TRBV2 and TRBJ2-7, is EPEVTQTPSHQVTQMGQEVILRCVPISNHLYFYWYRQILGQKVEFLVSFYNNEISEKSEIFDDQFSVERPDGSNFTLKIRSTKLEDSAMYFCASKAQDFSYEQYFGPGTRLTVT.

The rearrangement uses TRBV30 and TRBJ1-3; D is undetermined. The CDR3 extends over 15 amino acids. CDR1 is GTSNPN, CDR2 SVGIG, per germline (reference sequence). The V end lost 4 bases, the J end lost 0 bases, and 13 bases lay between the germline ends. The CDR3 sequence: CAWTPRSNSGNTIYF. The CDR3 region has the DNA TGTGCCTGGACCCCGAGATCGAACTCTGGAAACACCATATATTTT.

The J gene is TRBJ2-1, the V gene TRBV25-1; 9 nucleotides align to TRBD1. Germline assignment: CDR1 MGHDK and CDR2 SYGVNS. This CDR3 contains 15 residues. Trimming cost V 6 bases and J 5 bases; bases outside gene matches: 8. The chain's CDR3 is CASRGDREADNEQFF. DNA of the CDR3: TGTGCCAGCAGGGGGGACAGGGAAGCCGACAATGAGCAGTTCTTC.

The genes are TRBV19 and TRBJ2-5; 9 positions match TRBD1. Trimming took 7 bases from V and 4 from J; bases not matched to a gene: 4. The CDR3 sequence is 13 residues long. The germline gives CDR1 LNHDA, CDR2 SQIVND (reference sequence). CDR3 residues: CASKGTGRETQYF. Here the CDR3 DNA reads TGTGCCAGTAAGGGGACAGGGAGAGAGACCCAGTACTTC.

This clone was counted once. This rearrangement joins TRBV6-6 to TRBJ1-1; no reliable D call. CDR3 length equals 11 residues. V was cut by 5 bases and J by 5 bases, with 6 bases left in between. Germline lookup yields CDR1 MNHNY and CDR2 SVGAGI (reference sequence). CDR3 in amino acids: CASSMTTEAFF. The CDR3 region has the DNA TGTGCCAGCAGTATGACAACTGAAGCTTTCTTT.

The J gene is TRBJ2-1, the V gene TRBV18; 7 nucleotides line up with TRBD2. V dropped 2 bases and J dropped 1; count of bases not matched to a gene: 5. The CDR3 is made up of 16 amino acids. CDR1 is KGHSH, CDR2 LQKENI, per germline. CDR3 nucleotide sequence: TGTGCCAGCTCACCATGGACTAGGTATTCCTACAATGAGCAGTTCTTC. Translation: CASSPWTRYSYNEQFF. The whole variable domain, filled in from reference TRBV18 and TRBJ2-1, reads NAGVMQNPRHLVRRRGQEARLRCSPMKGHSHVYWYRQLPEEGLKFMVYLQKENIIDESGMPKERFSAEFPKEGPSILRIQQVVRGDSAAYFCASSPWTRYSYNEQFFGPGTRLTVL.

The count of this clone is one. The CDR3 coding sequence is TGTGCCAGCAGCTCGGACATTACCGAGAGCAATGAGCAGTTCTTC. Its translation is CASSSDITESNEQFF. This chain joins TRBV11-2 and TRBJ2-1, with a tentative D call TRBD1 (5 bases). CDR1 SGHAT and CDR2 FQNNGV come from the germline V gene. V lost 4 bases and J 6 bases, leaving 16 bases between the germline ends. This CDR3 region has 15 residues.

The J gene is TRBJ1-2, the V gene TRBV7-6; D uncertain. CDR1 and CDR2 (germline): SGHVS, FNYEAQ. CDR3 length: 11 amino acids. V was clipped by 10 bases and J by 7 bases, with 13 bases between them. In nucleotides, the CDR3 is TGTGCCATCCGGGTAGAGGGTGGCTACACCTTC. It specifies CAIRVEGGYTF.

The chain couples TRBV7-9 to TRBJ2-1; TRBD1 aligns across 7 bases. Germline trimming cut 5 bases from V and 12 bases from J; bases unmatched to any gene: 7. Germline-derived CDR1 and CDR2 are SEHNR and FQNEAQ (reference sequence). The CDR3 has 12 amino acids. The CDR3 protein is CASSATGQMQFF. CDR3 nucleotide sequence: TGTGCCAGCAGCGCGACGGGACAGATGCAGTTCTTC. Variable domain in full (rest from reference TRBV7-9 and TRBJ2-1): DTGVSQNPRHKITKRGQNVTFRCDPISEHNRLYWYRQTLGQGPEFLTYFQNEAQLEKSRLLSDRFSAERPKGSFSTLEIQRTEQGDSAMYLCASSATGQMQFFGPGTRLTVL.

The V call is TRBV5-1, the J call TRBJ2-1; 10 bases are shared with TRBD2. This CDR3 has 15 residues. CDR1 is SGHRS and CDR2 is YFSETQ in the germline V gene. Trimming removed 3 bases from V and 7 bases from J; junction bases left unmatched: 7. The CDR3 here is CASSYSAGGSNEQFF. CDR3 DNA: TGCGCCAGCAGCTACTCAGCGGGGGGGAGTAATGAGCAGTTCTTC.

This clone came up a few times. At one end the junction does not follow the germline gene, possibly because of a read error. The rearrangement uses TRBV7-9 and TRBJ1-6; D gene ambiguous. Germline values: CDR1 SEHNR, CDR2 FQNEAQ (reference sequence). The CDR3 covers 11 residues. This CDR3 reads CSSSRNSPLHF. In DNA form, the CDR3 reads TGTTCCAGCAGCCGTAATTCACCCCTCCACTTT.

This chain links TRBV7-3 with TRBJ1-1; TRBD1 agrees at 8 bases. Germline V gives CDR1 SGHTA, CDR2 FQGTGA. There are 13 residues in the CDR3. With V trimmed by 8 bases and J by 6 bases, 8 bases remained unmatched. CDR3 nucleotides: TGTGCCAGCGGGGCAGGGGGCTTTGCTGAAGCTTTCTTT. Its protein is CASGAGGFAEAFF.

This chain links TRBV18 with TRBJ1-1, with D possibly matching TRBD1 (5 bases). In germline, CDR1 is KGHSH, CDR2 LQKENI. Trimming cost V 6 bases and J 8 bases, with 10 bases left between them. The CDR3 has 11 residues. CDR3 residues: CASSNTGEAFF. In DNA form, the CDR3 reads TGTGCCAGCTCCAACACAGGAGAAGCTTTCTTT.

This chain connects TRBV10-3 to TRBJ1-1, with TRBD1 identical over 7 bases. V lost 6 bases, J lost 1 base, and 5 bases stayed unmatched. The CDR3 covers 14 residues. Germline-derived CDR1 and CDR2 are ENHRY and SYGVKD. The CDR3 region is CAISRQGPNTEAFF. The CDR3 DNA sequence: TGTGCCATCAGCAGACAGGGACCGAACACTGAAGCTTTCTTT.

V and J are TRBV19 and TRBJ2-1; 9 nucleotides line up with TRBD2. Germline V gene lookup returns CDR1 LNHDA and CDR2 SQIVND (reference sequence). The CDR3 contains 19 residues. V lost 2 bases and J lost 1; bases outside the gene matches: 12. DNA for the CDR3: TGTGCCAGTAGTATACCGTTTGGCGGGGGGGACCCATCCTACAATGAGCAGTTCTTC. Amino acid sequence: CASSIPFGGGDPSYNEQFF.

The chain has TRBV7-3 and TRBJ2-3; 11 positions match TRBD1. CDR3 length: 16 amino acids. Germline-derived CDR1 and CDR2 are SGHTA and FQGTGA. With V trimmed by 3 bases and J by 3 bases, 5 bases remained unmatched. Here the CDR3 DNA reads TGTGCCAGCAGCTTGGGACAGGGGGGGACGACAGATACGCAGTATTTT. Its protein product is CASSLGQGGTTDTQYF.

The chain is built from TRBV7-9 and TRBJ2-5, with D perhaps matching TRBD1 (6 bases). The CDR3 covers 15 residues. Germline-derived CDR1 and CDR2 are SEHNR and FQNEAQ (reference sequence). The DNA of the CDR3 is TGTTCCACCTCACCGGGACAAAGCTTCCAAGAGACCCAGTACTTC. Its protein is CSTSPGQSFQETQYF.